This T cell receptor (beta chain) was sequenced in a study of cytotoxic CD8 clonotypes in ibrutinib-treated CLL. Using immunoSEQ multiplex PCR, the repertoire was profiled, and TCRdb retains in-frame clones only, with some absent. The repertoire holds some 200,000 clones, with 75% to 85% as singletons. Germline V gene lookup returns CDR1 MNHEY and CDR2 SVGAGI. V gave up 7 bases and J gave up 5 bases, with 9 bases separating them. The CDR3 is made up of 12 amino acids. This clone was seen a few times. The chain combines TRBV6-5 with TRBJ2-1; D not certain. This receptor was obtained from a human donor with chronic lymphocytic leukemia. The specimen comprised PBMCs, sampled after 12 months of ibrutinib treatment. The CDR3, as DNA: TGTGCCAGCACGTCCCGGGACAATGAGCAGTTCTTC. It encodes CASTSRDNEQFF.